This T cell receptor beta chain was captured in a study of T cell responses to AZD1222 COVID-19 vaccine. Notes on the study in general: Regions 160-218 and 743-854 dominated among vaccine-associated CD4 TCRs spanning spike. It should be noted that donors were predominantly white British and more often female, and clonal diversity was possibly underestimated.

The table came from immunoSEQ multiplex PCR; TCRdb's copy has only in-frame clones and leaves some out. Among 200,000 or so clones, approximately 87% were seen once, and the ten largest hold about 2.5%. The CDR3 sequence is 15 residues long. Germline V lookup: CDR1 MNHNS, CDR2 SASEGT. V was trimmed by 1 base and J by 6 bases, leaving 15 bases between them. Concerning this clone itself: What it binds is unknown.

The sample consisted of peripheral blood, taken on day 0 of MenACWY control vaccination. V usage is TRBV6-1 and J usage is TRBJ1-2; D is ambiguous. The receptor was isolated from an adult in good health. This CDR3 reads CASSEELWERDGYTF. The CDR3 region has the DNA TGTGCCAGCAGTGAAGAACTCTGGGAACGTGATGGCTACACCTTC.